This T cell receptor (beta chain) was observed in a study of T-cell memory formation after mild COVID-19. Study summary: In these data, TCR clusters were largely donor specific.

TCRdb reprocessed the 5' RACE reads with MiXCR, giving one entry per CDR3 protein. The sample consists of 70,000 to 100,000 distinct CDR3 sequences, about 15% of them appearing once. Germline-derived CDR1 and CDR2 are SEHNR and FQNEAQ (reference sequence). The length of the CDR3 is 16 residues. J gave up 4 bases and V 1 base, and 5 bases lay outside the gene matches. The chain couples TRBV7-9 to TRBJ1-5; 9 bases line up with TRBD1. Sequenced input: PBMCs or a T cell subset sorted from them (not recorded which). This receptor was obtained from a man younger than 35 who had mild COVID-19 (a few samples of this study predate the infection). Cell type and time point are not known. The CDR3 region has the DNA TGTGCCAGCAGCTTAGGGGGGACAGGGTCAAATCAGCCCCAGCATTTT. This encodes CASSLGGTGSNQPQHF.